These T cell receptor beta chains were read from a single sample in a study of blood T cell repertoires in COVID-19. The assay was immunoSEQ multiplex PCR, and TCRdb's table has in-frame clones only and misses some. The sample lists about 200,000 clones, roughly four fifths seen once, with less than 6.5% in the top ten. The specimen sequenced was peripheral blood. These receptors all stem from a woman in her sixties or seventies with active or convalescent COVID-19. Both conserved end residues are part of each CDR3. A D gene is named only where the DNA matches it firmly. Part of the rows lack a size; the others show once, few, many or a class for expanded clones.

TRBD2	TRBV5-1	TRBJ2-7	.	TGCGCCAGCAGCCCTTGGGGTAGCGGGAGGGCGGGAGAGCAGTACTTC	CASSPWGSGRAGEQYF
.	TRBV2	TRBJ1-5	.	TGTGCCAGCAGTCTATTCTACAGGGAGGGTCAGCCCCAGCATTTT	CASSLFYREGQPQHF
.	TRBV2	TRBJ1-1	.	TGTGCCAGCAGTGAAGGGAGGAACACTGAAGCTTTCTTT	CASSEGRNTEAFF
TRBD1	TRBV10-3	TRBJ2-7	.	TGTGCCATCAGTGAGTCGGGCACCTACAGGGGAGTAGGCTACGAGCAGTACTTC	CAISESGTYRGVGYEQYF
.	TRBV9	TRBJ2-1	.	TGTGCCAGCAGCGCGCCGGCCTCTTCTAGCTCCTACAATGAGCAGTTCTTC	CASSAPASSSSYNEQFF
.	TRBV27	TRBJ2-2	.	TGTGCCAGCAGTTTGAGGGTCGGGGAGCTGTTTTTT	CASSLRVGELFF
.	TRBV9	TRBJ2-7	few	TGTGCCAGCAGCGGGAATCAGGGGACCCTCTACGAGCAGTACTTC	CASSGNQGTLYEQYF
.	TRBV18	TRBJ2-5	.	TGTGCCAGCTCACCATACAGCCCCAACCAAGAGACCCAGTACTTC	CASSPYSPNQETQYF
.	TRBV6-5	TRBJ1-2	.	TGTGCCAGCAGTACGACAGGTGCTGTCTATGGCTACACCTTC	CASSTTGAVYGYTF
.	TRBV28	TRBJ2-6	.	TGTGCCAGTACGGACAGCCTAAGCTCTGGGGCCAACGTCCTGACTTTC	CASTDSLSSGANVLTF
TRBD2	TRBV7-9	TRBJ2-2	.	TGTGCCAGCAGCTTCGGCAGTCCGGGACTAAACACCGGGGAGCTGTTTTTT	CASSFGSPGLNTGELFF
.	TRBV9	TRBJ2-4	.	TGTGCCAGCAGCGTAGCTACAGCGGGAAACATTCAGTACTTC	CASSVATAGNIQYF
TRBD1	TRBV6-5	TRBJ1-1	.	TGTGCCAGCAGCTTACAGGGGTCGAACACTGAAGCTTTCTTT	CASSLQGSNTEAFF
.	TRBV11-1	TRBJ2-2	.	TGTGCCAGCAGCTTAAGTGGGGCAGATGCCGGGGAGCTGTTTTTT	CASSLSGADAGELFF
.	TRBV5-1	TRBJ2-2	.	TGCGCCAGCAGCTTGCGGCGGTCGAACACCGGGGAGCTGTTTTTT	CASSLRRSNTGELFF
TRBD1	TRBV7-9	TRBJ2-7	.	TGTGCCAGCAGCTTAGGTGCTACAGGGGGTCGATCCTACGAGCAGTACTTC	CASSLGATGGRSYEQYF
TRBD1	TRBV9	TRBJ2-4	.	TGTGCCAGCAGCGTAGGGTCAGGGGGCCGTGGAAACATTCAGTACTTC	CASSVGSGGRGNIQYF
.	TRBV6-5	TRBJ2-2	.	TGTGCCAGCCATGGTTGGCAACGGGGGACCGGGGAGCTGTTTTTT	CASHGWQRGTGELFF
TRBD1	TRBV2	TRBJ1-1	.	TGTGCCAGCAGATCCCAGGGGGCGGGTGAAGCTTTCTTT	CASRSQGAGEAFF
TRBD2	TRBV28	TRBJ2-5	.	TGTGCCAGCAGTCCCCGGGAGGGACTCTTATTCCAAGAGACCCAGTACTTC	CASSPREGLLFQETQYF
TRBD1	TRBV5-4	TRBJ2-7	.	TGTGCCAGCAGCTTCGAACCGGGACAGGGAACCTACGAGCAGTACTTC	CASSFEPGQGTYEQYF
.	TRBV2	TRBJ2-5	.	TGTGCCAGCAGGAGGGGGGAGACCCAGTACTTC	CASRRGETQYF
.	TRBV5-1	TRBJ1-3	once	TGCGCCAGCAGCTTGGCCGCCTGGGCTTCTGGAAACACCATATATTTT	CASSLAAWASGNTIYF
.	TRBV7-9	TRBJ1-4	.	TGTGCCAGCAGCTCGCTCAGGACTAATGAAAAACTGTTTTTT	CASSSLRTNEKLFF
.	TRBV21-1	TRBJ2-7	.	TGTGCCAGCAGCAAAGACCCAAAAGCCGATCTAGCGGGAGGAGCCCTCTCCTACGAGCAGTACTTC	CASSKDPKADLAGGALSYEQYF
.	TRBV7-2	TRBJ2-1	.	TGTGCCAGCAGCTTATCCAGGGCCTCCAATGAGCAGTTCTTC	CASSLSRASNEQFF
TRBD2	TRBV3-1/TRBV3-2	TRBJ2-7	.	TGTGCCAGCAGCCCTCCCGGGACTAGGAACCTTTACGAGCAGTACTTC	CASSPPGTRNLYEQYF
TRBD1	TRBV13	TRBJ1-1	.	TGTGCCAGCAGCCGCTGGGGACAGCTGAACACTGAAGCTTTCTTT	CASSRWGQLNTEAFF
TRBD2	TRBV5-3	TRBJ2-1	.	TGTGCCAGAAGCTTGGTAACCGGGACTAGCGGGAGTCCGGGCTACAATGAGCAGTTCTTC	CARSLVTGTSGSPGYNEQFF
.	TRBV19	TRBJ1-1	.	TGTGCCAGTAGTCTCGGTCCCACTGAAGCTTTCTTT	CASSLGPTEAFF
TRBD1	TRBV28	TRBJ1-5	.	TGTGCCAGCACCCTGGGACAGAGCAATCAGCCCCAGCATTTT	CASTLGQSNQPQHF